Each of the 20 T cell receptor beta chains below was sequenced from the same sample in a study of blood T cell repertoires in COVID-19. Sequencing used immunoSEQ multiplex PCR; TCRdb keeps in-frame clones, though not all of them. The table has about 250,000 clones, around 90% seen once. Sequences were obtained from peripheral blood. These receptor sequences come from a middle-aged woman who had recovered from COVID-19.

The gene calls are TRBV19 and TRBJ2-1; D is perhaps TRBD2 (6 bases). CDR3 length: 18 amino acids. Per germline, CDR1 LNHDA and CDR2 SQIVND (reference sequence). V gave up 5 bases and J gave up 2 bases, with 22 bases separating them. In nucleotides, the CDR3 is TGTGCCAGTAGTTTCCGGGGGAGGCGGAGACGGACCTACAATGAGCAGTTCTTC. The encoded protein is CASSFRGRRRRTYNEQFF. The variable domain in full, completed from reference TRBV19 and TRBJ2-1, reads DGGITQSPKYLFRKEGQNVTLSCEQNLNHDAMYWYRQDPGQGLRLIYYSQIVNDFQKGDIAEGYSVSREKKESFPLTVTSAQKNPTAFYLCASSFRGRRRRTYNEQFFGPGTRLTVL.

This chain connects TRBV5-4 to TRBJ2-1, with 7 bases lining up with TRBD2. CDR1 is SGHNT, CDR2 YYREEE, per germline (reference sequence). V shed 0 bases and J 12 bases; nucleotides not matched to a gene: 9. The CDR3 covers 14 residues. The CDR3 sequence: CASSLAGLAEGQFF. The CDR3 coding sequence is TGTGCCAGCAGCTTGGCCGGTCTAGCGGAGGGGCAGTTCTTC.

The chain joins TRBV21-1 to TRBJ2-3; no DNA check was done on the table's D call, TRBD2. TRBV21-1 is noted as a pseudogene. This CDR3 has 13 residues. In DNA, the CDR3 is TGTGCCAGCACCCCCCCCGGGACAGATACGCAGTATTTT. Translation: CASTPPGTDTQYF.

This chain uses TRBV7-3 with TRBJ2-5, with a possible D match to TRBD1 (5 bases). CDR3 length equals 14 residues. Germline CDR1 and CDR2: SGHTA and FQGTGA. Deletions cut 5 bases from V and 4 bases from J, with 14 bases between. This chain's CDR3 is CASSQAPQGETQYF. CDR3 nucleotide sequence: TGTGCCAGCAGCCAAGCCCCCCAGGGAGAGACCCAGTACTTC. Based on the CDR3 plus reference TRBV7-3 and TRBJ2-5, the full variable domain is GAGVSQTPSNKVTEKGKYVELRCDPISGHTALYWYRQSLGQGPEFLIYFQGTGAADDSGLPNDRFFAVRPEGSVSTLKIQRTERGDSAVYLCASSQAPQGETQYFGPGTRLLVL.

This clone was detected once. The chain has TRBV27 and TRBJ2-2; TRBD2 matches 9 bases. Germline assignment: CDR1 MNHEY and CDR2 SMNVEV (reference sequence). The CDR3 sequence is 18 residues long. J lost 4 bases, V lost 0 bases, and 9 bases had no gene match. The CDR3 nucleotides are TGTGCCAGCAGTTTATCGGCCCAACTAGCGGGCCCCACCGGGGAGCTGTTTTTT. Translating it yields CASSLSAQLAGPTGELFF.

The chain is built from TRBV13 and TRBJ1-2, with unresolved D. The CDR3 extends over 16 amino acids. Germline lookup yields CDR1 PRHDT and CDR2 FYEKMQ (reference sequence). V was pared by 0 bases and J by 0 bases, with 11 bases between. The CDR3 is CASSLGAGAANYGYTF. The CDR3 nucleotides are TGTGCCAGCAGCTTAGGCGCAGGCGCCGCTAACTATGGCTACACCTTC. Based on the CDR3 plus reference TRBV13 and TRBJ1-2, the full variable domain is AAGVIQSPRHLIKEKRETATLKCYPIPRHDTVYWYQQGPGQDPQFLISFYEKMQSDKGSIPDRFSAQQFSDYHSELNMSSLELGDSALYFCASSLGAGAANYGYTFGSGTRLTVV.

This chain uses TRBV27 with TRBJ2-7; TRBD2 agrees at 14 bases. The germline gives CDR1 MNHEY, CDR2 SMNVEV (reference sequence). J was trimmed by 2 bases and V by 0 bases; bases with no gene match: 6. This CDR3 has 18 amino acids. In DNA, the CDR3 is TGTGCCAGCAGTTTATCGGGACTAGCGGGAGAGTGGGCCTACGAGCAGTACGTC. Translated, it gives CASSLSGLAGEWAYEQYV.

This clone appeared a single time. The rearrangement joins TRBV9 to TRBJ1-1; the D gene is possibly TRBD1 (6 bases). The germline V gene has CDR1 SGDLS and CDR2 YYNGEE. The ends were cut back, 4 bases at V and 1 base at J, with 11 bases in the middle. The CDR3 is 14 residues long. In DNA, the CDR3 is TGTGCCAGCAGCAAGGGACATACGAACACTGAAGCTTTCTTT. This encodes CASSKGHTNTEAFF.

This chain links TRBV29-1 with TRBJ1-2; D perhaps matches TRBD1 (6 bases). Germline assignment: CDR1 SQVTM and CDR2 ANQGSEA. The V end lost 7 bases, the J end lost 4 bases, and 19 bases lay between the germline ends. CDR3 length: 14 residues. As DNA, the CDR3 is TGCAGCGCCCAGGCGGGGGGCGCCCCCTATGGCTACACCTTC. It specifies CSAQAGGAPYGYTF.

The chain links TRBV4-3 to TRBJ1-2, with 9 bases lining up with TRBD1. The germline CDR1 and CDR2 sequences are LGHNA and YSLEER. V lost 1 base and J lost 4; bases outside the gene matches: 10. The CDR3 has 17 amino acids. The CDR3 nucleotides are TGCGCCAGCAGCCAAGTTTGGGGGACAGGGTTGGGCTATGGCTACACCTTC. It is translated as CASSQVWGTGLGYGYTF.

The CDR3 protein is CASRPPGTGGNQPQHF. In nucleotides, the CDR3 is TGTGCCAGCAGGCCCCCCGGGACAGGGGGGAATCAGCCCCAGCATTTT. This chain uses TRBV6-6 with TRBJ1-5; TRBD1 matches at 11 bases. The CDR3 is made up of 16 amino acids. Germline-derived CDR1 and CDR2 are MNHNY and SVGAGI (reference sequence). The ends lost 6 bases at V and 4 bases at J; junction bases unmatched: 8.

The rearrangement links TRBV5-4 to TRBJ1-2, with D possibly matching TRBD1 (5 bases). The V gene lost 4 bases and the J gene lost 5 bases, with 18 bases spanning the gap. Germline CDR1 and CDR2: SGHNT and YYREEE (reference sequence). This CDR3 comprises 15 residues. The CDR3 DNA reads TGTGCCAGCAGCCACGCCGGGGGGAAGCGGTATGGCTACACCTTC. This translates into CASSHAGGKRYGYTF.

The V and J genes are TRBV3-1 (or the pseudogene TRBV3-2) and TRBJ2-7, with D possibly matching TRBD1 (7 bases). CDR3 length: 15 residues. Trimming removed 4 bases at V and 3 bases at J, with 16 bases between. CDR1 and CDR2 from the germline V gene are LGHDT and YNNKEL (reference sequence). CDR3 amino acids: CASSRAGTAIYEQYV. The CDR3 nucleotides are TGTGCCAGCAGCCGGGCGGGGACAGCCATCTACGAGCAGTACGTC.

This clone was counted between two and nine times. The rearrangement joins TRBV5-4 to TRBJ2-1; 9 nucleotides align to TRBD1. The CDR3 length is 15 residues. V shed 4 bases and J 9 bases; nucleotides not matched to a gene: 11. Germline CDR1 and CDR2: SGHNT and YYREEE (reference sequence). CDR3 DNA sequence: TGTGCCAGCAGCCAACAGGGGGCGCGGGTCGGTGAGCAGTTCTTC. It specifies CASSQQGARVGEQFF.

The chain has TRBV6-2 or TRBV6-3 and TRBJ1-4, with 9 bases lining up with TRBD1. The CDR3 runs to 18 residues. Germline V gene lookup returns CDR1 MNHEY and CDR2 SVGEGT. The trim removed 2 bases at V and 5 bases at J, leaving 12 bases unmatched. This CDR3 is CASSYPRRDRDRNEKLFF. CDR3 bases: TGTGCCAGCAGTTACCCGCGCCGGGACAGGGACCGAAATGAAAAACTGTTTTTT.

CDR3 in DNA: TGTGCCAGTAGTACCCCCGGCGGGAGAGCCGGGGAGCTGTTTTTT. This sequence encodes CASSTPGGRAGELFF. The rearrangement uses TRBV19 and TRBJ2-2; 7 nucleotides agree with TRBD2. CDR3 size: 15 residues. Trimming removed 4 bases from V and 6 bases from J; junction bases left unmatched: 8. From germline, CDR1 is LNHDA and CDR2 SQIVND (reference sequence).

The genes are TRBV4-1 and TRBJ2-7; 7 nucleotides line up with TRBD2. The V gene's germline CDR1 is MGHRA and CDR2 YSYEKL. With V trimmed by 2 bases and J by 2 bases, 6 bases remained unmatched. This CDR3 region has 15 residues. This CDR3 reads CASSQWELAAYEQYF. CDR3 DNA sequence: TGCGCCAGCAGCCAATGGGAGCTAGCGGCCTACGAGCAGTACTTC.

This sequence joins TRBV2 and TRBJ1-5, with TRBD1 identical over 7 bases. Germline loops: CDR1 SNHLY, CDR2 FYNNEI. This CDR3 contains 15 residues. Unmatched junction bases numbered 9, after V lost 6 bases and J lost 4 bases. The CDR3 nucleotides read TGTGCCAGCAGCGGACAGGATCTTGGGAATCAGCCCCAGCATTTT. It translates to CASSGQDLGNQPQHF. The full variable domain, rest sourced from reference TRBV2 and TRBJ1-5, is EPEVTQTPSHQVTQMGQEVILRCVPISNHLYFYWYRQILGQKVEFLVSFYNNEISEKSEIFDDQFSVERPDGSNFTLKIRSTKLEDSAMYFCASSGQDLGNQPQHFGDGTRLSIL.

The chain links TRBV18 to TRBJ2-7; tentative D call: TRBD2 (6 bases). This CDR3 region has 14 residues. The V and J ends lost 2 bases and 7 bases respectively, with 15 bases between them. Per germline, CDR1 KGHSH and CDR2 LQKENI. CDR3 region: CASSPKEGIAEQYF. The CDR3 nucleotides read TGTGCCAGCTCACCAAAGGAGGGGATCGCGGAGCAGTACTTC. Drawing the rest from reference TRBV18 and TRBJ2-7, the complete variable domain is NAGVMQNPRHLVRRRGQEARLRCSPMKGHSHVYWYRQLPEEGLKFMVYLQKENIIDESGMPKERFSAEFPKEGPSILRIQQVVRGDSAAYFCASSPKEGIAEQYFGPGTRLTVT.

CDR3 region: CASSLALAGATDTQYF. CDR3 DNA sequence: TGTGCCAGCAGCTTAGCGCTAGCGGGGGCCACAGATACGCAGTATTTT. The chain carries TRBV11-3 and TRBJ2-3, with TRBD2 matching over 10 bases. Germline CDR1 is SGHNT and CDR2 is YENEEA. The CDR3 has 16 amino acids. J was trimmed by 2 bases and V by 1 base; bases with no gene match: 3.